The entry below describes one TCR beta chain. This specimen belongs to a study of blood T cell repertoires in COVID-19. As processed by the authors: Estimation of nucleated cell counts relied on the amplification of reference gene primers. The assay was immunoSEQ multiplex PCR, and TCRdb's table has in-frame clones only and misses some. Clone size and V and J calls were adopted from that table, with D and trimming inferred from the DNA. Among about 220,000 clones listed, about 86% were seen once. The V gene's germline CDR1 is MNHEY and CDR2 SMNVEV (reference sequence). The CDR3 loop spans 15 amino acids. The V gene lost 2 bases and the J gene lost 1 base, with 9 bases spanning the gap.

The chain carries TRBV27 and TRBJ1-3; a weak D match, TRBD1 (5 bases). This TCR came from a woman in her fifties or sixties with acute or convalescent COVID-19. The sample consisted of peripheral blood. DNA for the CDR3: TGTGCCAGCAGTTTACAGGGATTTTCTGGAAACACCATATATTTT. Translated: CASSLQGFSGNTIYF.